The 4 T cell receptor beta chains below all came from one sample that was sequenced in a study of cytomegalovirus exposure and HLA in healthy donors. Primers: 60 Vbeta forward and 13 Jbeta reverse. The assay was immunoSEQ multiplex PCR, and TCRdb's table has in-frame clones only and misses some. This table has about 140,000 clones, approximately 72% appearing once. What was sequenced was PBMCs. Receptor source: a woman aged 55-70 years in good health and CMV-seronegative.

The gene calls are TRBV7-2 and TRBJ2-3; D may be TRBD2 (6 bases). Trimming cost V 3 bases and J 0 bases, with 10 bases left between them. This CDR3 is 15 amino acids long. Germline CDR1 reads SGHTA; CDR2 reads FQGNSA. The CDR3 region has the DNA TGTGCCAGCAGCTTTCGTGGGACTAGCACAGATACGCAGTATTTT. This gives the protein CASSFRGTSTDTQYF. The variable domain in full, with the rest retrieved from reference TRBV7-2 and TRBJ2-3, is GAGVSQSPSNKVTEKGKDVELRCDPISGHTALYWYRQSLGQGLEFLIYFQGNSAPDKSGLPSDRFSAERTGGSVSTLTIQRTQQEDSAVYLCASSFRGTSTDTQYFGPGTRLTVL.

The chain uses TRBV14 and TRBJ1-1; no clear D. The V end was cut by 4 bases, the J end by 6 bases, with 15 bases between. Germline loops: CDR1 SGHDN, CDR2 FVKESK. The CDR3 spans 14 residues. CDR3 DNA: TGTGCCAGCAGCCCCCGGCAGGTTGTCGCTGAAGCTTTCTTT. Protein: CASSPRQVVAEAFF.

The J gene is TRBJ2-5, the V gene TRBV7-2, with TRBD2 as a possible D gene (6 bases). Germline loops: CDR1 SGHTA, CDR2 FQGNSA. V lost 1 base and J 4 bases, leaving 16 bases between the germline ends. The CDR3 is 16 amino acids. DNA for the CDR3: TGTGCCAGCAGCTTAGACGGGAGAGGTCCAGGAGAGACCCAGTACTTC. This sequence encodes CASSLDGRGPGETQYF.

Worth noting for this clone: Other DNA sequences in this specimen translate into the identical CDR3. The chain is built from TRBV29-1 and TRBJ2-5; maybe TRBD2 (6 bases). V was clipped by 7 bases and J by 5 bases, with 14 bases between them. The germline V gene encodes CDR1 SQVTM and CDR2 ANQGSEA. This CDR3 contains 12 residues. This CDR3 reads CSGSRGRETQYF. The CDR3 DNA is TGCAGCGGTTCCCGGGGGAGGGAGACCCAGTACTTC. Combining the CDR3 with reference TRBV29-1 and TRBJ2-5 gives the whole variable domain SAVISQKPSRDICQRGTSLTIQCQVDSQVTMMFWYRQQPGQSLTLIATANQGSEATYESGFVIDKFPISRPNLTFSTLTVSNMSPEDSSIYLCSGSRGRETQYFGPGTRLLVL.